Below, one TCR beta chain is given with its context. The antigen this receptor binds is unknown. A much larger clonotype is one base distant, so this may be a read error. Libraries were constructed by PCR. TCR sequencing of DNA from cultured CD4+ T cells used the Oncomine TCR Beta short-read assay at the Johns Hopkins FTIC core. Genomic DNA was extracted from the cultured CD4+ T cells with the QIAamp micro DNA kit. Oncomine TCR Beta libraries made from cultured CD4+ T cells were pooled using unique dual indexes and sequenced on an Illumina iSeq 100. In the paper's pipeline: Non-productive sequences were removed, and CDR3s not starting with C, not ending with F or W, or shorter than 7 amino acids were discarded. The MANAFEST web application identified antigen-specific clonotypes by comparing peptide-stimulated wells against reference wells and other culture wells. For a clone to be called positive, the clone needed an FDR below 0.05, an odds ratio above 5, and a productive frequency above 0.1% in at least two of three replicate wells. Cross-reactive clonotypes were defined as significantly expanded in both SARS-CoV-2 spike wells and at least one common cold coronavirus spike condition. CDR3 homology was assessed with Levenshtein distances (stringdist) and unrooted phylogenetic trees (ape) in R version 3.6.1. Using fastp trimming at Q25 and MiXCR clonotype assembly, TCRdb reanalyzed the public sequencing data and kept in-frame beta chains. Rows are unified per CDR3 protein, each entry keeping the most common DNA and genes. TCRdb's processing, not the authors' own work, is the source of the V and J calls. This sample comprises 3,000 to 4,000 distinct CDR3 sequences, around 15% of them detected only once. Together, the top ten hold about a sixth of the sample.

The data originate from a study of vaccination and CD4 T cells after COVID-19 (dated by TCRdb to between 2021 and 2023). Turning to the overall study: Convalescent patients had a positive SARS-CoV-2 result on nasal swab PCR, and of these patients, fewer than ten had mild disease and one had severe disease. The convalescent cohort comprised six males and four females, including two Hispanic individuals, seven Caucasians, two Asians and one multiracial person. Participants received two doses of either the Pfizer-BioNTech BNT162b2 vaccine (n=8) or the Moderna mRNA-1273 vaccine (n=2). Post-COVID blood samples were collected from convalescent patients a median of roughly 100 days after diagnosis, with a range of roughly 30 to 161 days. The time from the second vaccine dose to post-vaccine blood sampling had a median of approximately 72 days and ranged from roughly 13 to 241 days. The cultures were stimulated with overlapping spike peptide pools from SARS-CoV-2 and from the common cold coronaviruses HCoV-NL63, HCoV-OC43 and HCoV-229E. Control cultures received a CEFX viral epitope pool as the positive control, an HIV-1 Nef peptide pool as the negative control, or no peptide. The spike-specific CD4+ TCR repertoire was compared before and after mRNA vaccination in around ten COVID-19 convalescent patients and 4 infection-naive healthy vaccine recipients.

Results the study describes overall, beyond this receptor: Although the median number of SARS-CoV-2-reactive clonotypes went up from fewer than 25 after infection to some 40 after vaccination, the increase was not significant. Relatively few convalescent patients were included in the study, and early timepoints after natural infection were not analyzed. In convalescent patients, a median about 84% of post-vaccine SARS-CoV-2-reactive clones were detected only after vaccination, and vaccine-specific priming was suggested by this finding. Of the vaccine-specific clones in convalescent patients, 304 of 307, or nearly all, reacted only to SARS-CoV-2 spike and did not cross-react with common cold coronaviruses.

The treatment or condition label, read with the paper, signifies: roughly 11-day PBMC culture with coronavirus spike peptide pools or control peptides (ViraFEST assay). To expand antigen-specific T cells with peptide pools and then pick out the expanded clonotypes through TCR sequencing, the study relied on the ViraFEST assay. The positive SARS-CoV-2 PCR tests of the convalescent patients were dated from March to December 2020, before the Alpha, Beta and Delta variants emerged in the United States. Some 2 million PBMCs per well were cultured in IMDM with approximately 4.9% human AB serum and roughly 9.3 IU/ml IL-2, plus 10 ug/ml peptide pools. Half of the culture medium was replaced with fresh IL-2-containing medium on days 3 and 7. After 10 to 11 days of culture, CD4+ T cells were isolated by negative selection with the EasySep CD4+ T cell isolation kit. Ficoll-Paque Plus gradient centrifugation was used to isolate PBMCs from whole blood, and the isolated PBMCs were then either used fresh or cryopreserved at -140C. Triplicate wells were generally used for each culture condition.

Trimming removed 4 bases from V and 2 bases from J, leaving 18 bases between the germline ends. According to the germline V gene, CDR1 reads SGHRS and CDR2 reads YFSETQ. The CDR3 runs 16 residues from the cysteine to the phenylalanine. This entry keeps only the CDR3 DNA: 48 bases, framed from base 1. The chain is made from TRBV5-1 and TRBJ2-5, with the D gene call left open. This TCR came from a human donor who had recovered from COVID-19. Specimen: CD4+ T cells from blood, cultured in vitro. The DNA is TGCGCCAGCAGCCCTTTTGGTGGTCCCCAGCAAGAGACCCAGTACTTC. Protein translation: CASSPFGGPQQETQYF. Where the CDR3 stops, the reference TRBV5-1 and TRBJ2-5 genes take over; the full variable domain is KAGVTQTPRYLIKTRGQQVTLSCSPISGHRSVSWYQQTPGQGLQFLFEYFSETQRNKGNFPGRFSGRQFSNSRSEMNVSTLELGDSALYLCASSPFGGPQQETQYFGPGTRLLVL.